The present TCR beta chain was sequenced within a study of CD8+CD57+ T cells in acquired aplastic anemia. On the study more broadly: An average of approximately 3.4 ug of DNA was obtained from sorted CD4+ and CD8+ cells. Study outcomes and limitations: Patients and healthy controls showed no significant CD8+ Simpson's diversity difference. In common between the patients and the controls were twenty-nine CD8+ CDR3 sequences.

This clonotype was counted once. Its antigen is undetermined. TCR beta VDJ and CDR3 profiles were obtained from a genomic DNA template. TCRdb recomputed calls from the reads with MiXCR, one row per CDR3 protein. This table has approximately 190,000 distinct CDR3 sequences, 64% appearing once. V shed 5 bases, J shed 1 base, and the junction held 0 bases outside the gene matches. CDR1 and CDR2 from the germline V gene are LNHDA and SQIVND (reference sequence). The CDR3 covers 13 residues. The TCR was taken from a human donor with severe aplastic anemia or a healthy control (not recorded which). The gene calls are TRBV19 and TRBJ2-5, with TRBD1 matching 8 bases. Sequenced input: sorted CD4+, CD8+, or CD8+CD57+ T cells (not recorded which) from PBMCs. The CDR3 nucleotides read TGTGCCAGTAGTGGGACAGGCCAAGAGACCCAGTACTTC. This encodes CASSGTGQETQYF. The whole variable domain, filled in from reference TRBV19 and TRBJ2-5, reads DGGITQSPKYLFRKEGQNVTLSCEQNLNHDAMYWYRQDPGQGLRLIYYSQIVNDFQKGDIAEGYSVSREKKESFPLTVTSAQKNPTAFYLCASSGTGQETQYFGPGTRLLVL.